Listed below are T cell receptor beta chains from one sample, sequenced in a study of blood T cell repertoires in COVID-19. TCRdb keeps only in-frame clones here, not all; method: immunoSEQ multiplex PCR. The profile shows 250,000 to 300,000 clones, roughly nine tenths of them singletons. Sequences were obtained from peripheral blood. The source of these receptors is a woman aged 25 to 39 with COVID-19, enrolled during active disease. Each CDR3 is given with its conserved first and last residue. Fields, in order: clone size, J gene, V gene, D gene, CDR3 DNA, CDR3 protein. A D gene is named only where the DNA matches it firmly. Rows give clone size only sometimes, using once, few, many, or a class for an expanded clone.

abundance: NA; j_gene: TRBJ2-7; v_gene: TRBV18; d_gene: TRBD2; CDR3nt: TGTGCCAGCTCCACGTCCGGGCGGGGGGGAATCTACGAGCAGTACTTC; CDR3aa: CASSTSGRGGIYEQYF
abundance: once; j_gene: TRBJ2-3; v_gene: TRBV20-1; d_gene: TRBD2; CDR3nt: TGCAGTGCTAGTAGGCGGGGGGGCCCGAATACGCAGTATTTT; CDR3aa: CSASRRGGPNTQYF
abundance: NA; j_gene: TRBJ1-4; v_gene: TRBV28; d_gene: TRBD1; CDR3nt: TGTGCCAGCAGTACCACAGGGGCCGGGGAAAAACTGTTTTTT; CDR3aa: CASSTTGAGEKLFF
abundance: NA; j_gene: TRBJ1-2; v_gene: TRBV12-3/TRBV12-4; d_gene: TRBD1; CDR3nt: TGTGCCAGCAGTCGGACAGGTCTCTATGGCTACACCTTC; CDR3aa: CASSRTGLYGYTF
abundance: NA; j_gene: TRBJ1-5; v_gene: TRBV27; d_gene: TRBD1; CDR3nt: TGTGCCAGCAGTCCGCGACAGGGAGGTCAGCCCCAGCATTTT; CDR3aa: CASSPRQGGQPQHF
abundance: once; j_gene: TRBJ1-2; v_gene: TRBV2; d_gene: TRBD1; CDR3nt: TGTGCCAGCAACGAGGGGGACAGTGACTATGGCTACACCTTC; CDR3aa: CASNEGDSDYGYTF
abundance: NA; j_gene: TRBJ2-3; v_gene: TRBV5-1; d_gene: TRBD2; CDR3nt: TGCGCCAGCAAGGCGGGACTAGCGGGGAGGATCACAGATACGCAGTATTTT; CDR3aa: CASKAGLAGRITDTQYF
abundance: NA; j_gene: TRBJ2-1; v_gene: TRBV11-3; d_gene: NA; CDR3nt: TGTGCCAGCAGCTTAGGAGGCCTTACCTACAATGAGCAGTTCTTC; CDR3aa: CASSLGGLTYNEQFF
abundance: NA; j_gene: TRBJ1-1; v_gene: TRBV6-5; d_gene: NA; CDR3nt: TGTGCCAGCAGTCGCGTCGGGGAGATGGGGACTGAAGCTTTCTTT; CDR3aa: CASSRVGEMGTEAFF
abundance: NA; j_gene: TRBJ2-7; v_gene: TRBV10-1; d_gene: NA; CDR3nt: TGCGCCAGCAGTCCGCCTCGGGGGGAGCAGTACTTC; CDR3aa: CASSPPRGEQYF
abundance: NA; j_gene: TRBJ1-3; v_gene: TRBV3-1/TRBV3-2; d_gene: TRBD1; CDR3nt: TGTGCCAGCAGCCGGGACAGGATGGCTGGAAACACCATATATTTT; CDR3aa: CASSRDRMAGNTIYF
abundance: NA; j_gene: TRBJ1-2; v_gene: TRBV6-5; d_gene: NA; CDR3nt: TGTGCCAGCAGTCCCTTGGGGCTGGGCTACACCTTC; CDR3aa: CASSPLGLGYTF
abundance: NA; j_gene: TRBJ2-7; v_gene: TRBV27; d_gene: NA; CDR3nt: TGTGCCAGCAGTTTATCTGGCAGGGGAAACGAGCAGTACTTC; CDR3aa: CASSLSGRGNEQYF
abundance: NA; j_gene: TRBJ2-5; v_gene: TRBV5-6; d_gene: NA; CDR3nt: TGTGCCAGCAGCGCCGGGAGCACCCAGTACTTC; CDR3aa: CASSAGSTQYF
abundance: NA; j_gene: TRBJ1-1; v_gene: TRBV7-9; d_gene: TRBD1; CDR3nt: TGTGCCAGCAGCGGGGTCCCGGGACAGGGAGAAGCTTTCTTT; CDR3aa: CASSGVPGQGEAFF
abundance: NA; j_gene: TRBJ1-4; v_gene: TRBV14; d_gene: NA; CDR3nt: TGTGCCAGCAGCCAAGTCAGGGGACCGTACGAAAAACTGTTTTTT; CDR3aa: CASSQVRGPYEKLFF
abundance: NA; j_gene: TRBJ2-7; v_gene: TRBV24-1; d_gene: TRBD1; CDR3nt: TGTGCCACCAGTGACCCGGGACAGGGATCGAACGAGCAGTACTTC; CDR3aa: CATSDPGQGSNEQYF
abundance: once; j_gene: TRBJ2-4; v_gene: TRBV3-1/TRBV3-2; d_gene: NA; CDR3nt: TGTGCCAGCAGCCCGTCGTCGGCAGGGAAGAACATTCAGTACTTC; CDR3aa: CASSPSSAGKNIQYF
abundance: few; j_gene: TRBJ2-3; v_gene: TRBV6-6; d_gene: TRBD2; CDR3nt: TGTGCCAGCAGTCATAGCGGGGGGTTCACAGATACGCAGTATTTT; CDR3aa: CASSHSGGFTDTQYF
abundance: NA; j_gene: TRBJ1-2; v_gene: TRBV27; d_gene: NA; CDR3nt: TGTGCCAGCAGTTCCCTCCTGGCGGATGGCTACACCTTC; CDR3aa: CASSSLLADGYTF
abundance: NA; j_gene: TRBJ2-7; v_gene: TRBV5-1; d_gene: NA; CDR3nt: TGCGCCAGCAGCTTGGCCGTGGGTAGACTCTCCTACGAGCAGTACTTC; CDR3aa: CASSLAVGRLSYEQYF
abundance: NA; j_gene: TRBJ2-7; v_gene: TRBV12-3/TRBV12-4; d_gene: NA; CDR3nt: TGTGCCAGCAGTTTCGGCGGATCCGAGCAGTACTTC; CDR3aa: CASSFGGSEQYF
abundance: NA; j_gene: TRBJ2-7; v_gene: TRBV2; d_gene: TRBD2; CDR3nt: TGTGCCAGCCTAGAGGTGCGGGGGGCTGGCGAGCAGTACTTC; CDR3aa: CASLEVRGAGEQYF
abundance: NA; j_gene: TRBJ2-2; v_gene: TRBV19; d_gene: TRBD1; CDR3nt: TGTGCCAGTAGTATAGATCCGGGACAGGGCTTCACCGGGGAGCTGTTTTTT; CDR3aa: CASSIDPGQGFTGELFF
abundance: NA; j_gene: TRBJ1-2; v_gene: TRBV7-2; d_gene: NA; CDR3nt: TGTGCCAGCAGCTTAGTCGGTAGCGACCTCTATGGCTACACCTTC; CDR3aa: CASSLVGSDLYGYTF
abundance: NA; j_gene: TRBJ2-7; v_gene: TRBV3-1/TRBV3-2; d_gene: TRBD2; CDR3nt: TGTGCCAGCAGCCTAAGCGGGGGACCCTACGAGCAGTACTTC; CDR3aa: CASSLSGGPYEQYF
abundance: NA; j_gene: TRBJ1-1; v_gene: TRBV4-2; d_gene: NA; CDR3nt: TGTGCCAGCAGCCAAGAACCGGGGGGGGTCCCTGAAGCTTTCTTT; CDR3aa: CASSQEPGGVPEAFF
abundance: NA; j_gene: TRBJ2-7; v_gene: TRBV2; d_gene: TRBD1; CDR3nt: TGTGCCAGCAGGTCCCCCGGGACAGGGAACCGCGAGCAGTACTTC; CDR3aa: CASRSPGTGNREQYF
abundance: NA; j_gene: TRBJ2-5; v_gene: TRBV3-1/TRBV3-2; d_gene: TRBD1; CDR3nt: TGTGCCAGCAGCCAAACGGGACAGGGGGCCGGGGTGACCCAGTACTTC; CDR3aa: CASSQTGQGAGVTQYF
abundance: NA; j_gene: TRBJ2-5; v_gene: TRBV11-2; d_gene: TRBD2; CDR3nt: TGTGCCAGCAGCAGAGGACTAGCGGCGGAGACCCAGTACTTC; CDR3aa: CASSRGLAAETQYF
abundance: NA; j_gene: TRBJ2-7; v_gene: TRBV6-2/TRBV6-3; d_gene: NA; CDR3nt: TGTGCCAGCAGTTTTCGACAGTACCAAGGCGAGCAGTACTTC; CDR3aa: CASSFRQYQGEQYF
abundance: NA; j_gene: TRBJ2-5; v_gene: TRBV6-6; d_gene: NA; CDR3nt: TGTGCCAGCAGTAACGCCCAGATTCAAGAGACCCAGTACTTC; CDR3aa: CASSNAQIQETQYF
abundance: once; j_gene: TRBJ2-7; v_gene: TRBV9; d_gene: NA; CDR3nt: TGTGCCAGCAGCGTTCAGGGATCCCCCTACGAGCAGTACTTC; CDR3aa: CASSVQGSPYEQYF
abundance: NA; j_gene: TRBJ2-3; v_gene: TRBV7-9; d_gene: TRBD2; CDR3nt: TGTGCCAGCAGCGCGACTAGCGGCACAGATACGCAGTATTTT; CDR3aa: CASSATSGTDTQYF
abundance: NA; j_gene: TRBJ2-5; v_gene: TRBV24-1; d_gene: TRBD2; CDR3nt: TGTGCCACCAGTGATCCTGCGGGGGGCCGGGAGACCCAGTACTTC; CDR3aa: CATSDPAGGRETQYF